These 27 T cell receptor beta chains were all obtained from the same sample, sequenced in a study of healthy donors' naive CD4 and CD8 T cells. A linear amplification protocol produced the TCR libraries from roughly 0.5 ug of total RNA. Via MiXCR, TCRdb re-called the reads, giving one row per CDR3 protein. Among 150,000 to 200,000 distinct CDR3 sequences, over 60% were seen once, and the ten largest hold 2.3%. The sample comprised naive CD4+ and CD8+ T cells sorted from blood, pooled from several donors. These TCRs come from a pool of human donors in good health; the sample pools cells from several healthy donors.

This clonotype was seen a handful of times. J is TRBJ2-7 and V is TRBV29-1; tentative D call: TRBD1 (5 bases). Germline V gene sequence: CDR1 SQVTM, CDR2 ANQGSEA. This CDR3 spans 13 amino acids. Trimming removed 1 base at V and 2 bases at J, with 9 bases between. The CDR3 loop reads CSVEGAGTYEQYF. The CDR3 DNA sequence: TGCAGCGTTGAAGGGGCAGGGACCTACGAGCAGTACTTC.

The V call is TRBV6-5, the J call TRBJ1-1; 7 bases agree with TRBD1. The CDR3 consists of 14 residues. The V gene's germline CDR1 is MNHEY and CDR2 SVGAGI. V gave up 6 bases and J gave up 4 bases; unmatched junction bases: 8. The CDR3 DNA is TGTGCCAGCAGCTTGACAGGGTGGGGCACTGAAGCTTTCTTT. The encoded protein is CASSLTGWGTEAFF.

This clonotype was picked up one time. This CDR3 is CASSPRQGLNYGYTF. CDR3 DNA sequence: TGTGCCAGTAGTCCCCGACAGGGCCTTAACTATGGCTACACCTTC. The J gene is TRBJ1-2, the V gene TRBV19; 7 bases are a match to TRBD1. Trimming cost V 5 bases and J 1 base; bases outside gene matches: 7. CDR1 and CDR2 (germline): LNHDA, SQIVND (reference sequence). The CDR3 is 15 residues long.

In its sample, this clonotype was seen a few times. This chain connects TRBV2 to TRBJ1-5; the match to TRBD1 covers 7 bases. J lost 4 bases, V lost 6 bases, and 12 bases had no gene match. The CDR3 spans 16 residues. In germline, CDR1 is SNHLY, CDR2 FYNNEI. This chain's CDR3 is CASRSDRARKNQPQHF. The CDR3 DNA is TGTGCCAGCAGATCCGACAGGGCAAGGAAGAATCAGCCCCAGCATTTT.

The CDR3 here is CASNRRMRGSGNTIYF. The CDR3 DNA reads TGTGCCAGTAATAGGCGGATGAGGGGGTCTGGAAACACCATATATTTT. V and J are TRBV19 and TRBJ1-3, with a possible D match to TRBD1 (6 bases). This CDR3 is 16 amino acids long. V gave up 7 bases and J gave up 1 base, with 17 bases separating them. Germline V gives CDR1 LNHDA, CDR2 SQIVND (reference sequence).

V usage is TRBV4-1 and J usage is TRBJ1-2; TRBD1 might be the D (5 bases). This CDR3 has 11 amino acids. V was pared by 8 bases and J by 4 bases, with 8 bases between. From germline, CDR1 is MGHRA and CDR2 YSYEKL. CDR3 amino acids: CASGDSYGYTF. CDR3 coding DNA: TGCGCCAGCGGAGACAGCTATGGCTACACCTTC.

V is TRBV29-1 and J is TRBJ2-1; D is uncertain. CDR1 is SQVTM, CDR2 ANQGSEA, per germline. V lost 6 bases to trimming and J lost 14 bases, with 20 bases between them. The CDR3 has 12 residues. CDR3 residues: CSVMAGPNLKFF. The CDR3 coding sequence is TGCAGCGTCATGGCAGGCCCTAACCTCAAGTTCTTC.

The chain uses TRBV5-1 and TRBJ2-1; possibly TRBD2 for D (7 bases). CDR1 is SGHRS, CDR2 YFSETQ, per germline. Trimming removed 0 bases at V and 4 bases at J, with 14 bases between. This CDR3 is 16 amino acids long. CDR3 DNA sequence: TGCGCCAGCAGCTTGGCCCGGGGGGCCGGGTACAATGAGCAGTTCTTC. It is translated as CASSLARGAGYNEQFF.

V is TRBV6-5 and J is TRBJ2-5; 8 bases agree with TRBD1. Germline trimming cut 0 bases from V and 3 bases from J; bases unmatched to any gene: 3. Per germline, CDR1 MNHEY and CDR2 SVGAGI. The CDR3 consists of 15 residues. Here the CDR3 reads CASSYSTGVEETQYF. The CDR3, as DNA: TGTGCCAGCAGTTACTCGACAGGGGTTGAAGAGACCCAGTACTTC.

The chain couples TRBV6-5 to TRBJ1-2; 8 bases line up with TRBD1. Trimming cost V 8 bases and J 0 bases; bases outside gene matches: 2. The CDR3 spans 13 residues. The V gene's germline CDR1 is MNHEY and CDR2 SVGAGI. CDR3 sequence (DNA): TGTGCCAGCCGGACAGGGTCTAACTATGGCTACACCTTC. It yields the protein CASRTGSNYGYTF.

The J gene is TRBJ2-2, the V gene TRBV2; a possible D gene is TRBD1 (5 bases). The CDR3 runs to 12 residues. Trimming removed 4 bases at V and 7 bases at J, with 7 bases between. Germline CDR1 is SNHLY and CDR2 is FYNNEI. The CDR3 is CASSGQNGELFF. CDR3 sequence (DNA): TGTGCCAGCAGTGGACAGAACGGGGAGCTGTTTTTT.

The chain has TRBV19 and TRBJ1-1; D is ambiguous. Per germline, CDR1 LNHDA and CDR2 SQIVND (reference sequence). The CDR3 runs to 13 residues. V was clipped by 3 bases and J by 1 base, with 6 bases between them. CDR3 region: CASSMYRNTEAFF. The CDR3 DNA is TGTGCCAGTAGTATGTACCGGAACACTGAAGCTTTCTTT.

V and J are TRBV11-2 and TRBJ2-1; no clear D gene. The CDR3 totals 14 residues. Trimming shortened V by 0 bases and J by 2 bases, and 5 bases separated the two germline ends. From germline, CDR1 is SGHAT and CDR2 FQNNGV. The CDR3 loop reads CASSLERAYNEQFF. The CDR3 DNA reads TGTGCCAGCAGCTTAGAAAGGGCCTACAATGAGCAGTTCTTC.

The chain employs TRBV29-1 and TRBJ1-1; a possible D gene is TRBD1 (5 bases). Trimming pared 4 bases from V and 3 bases from J, leaving 9 bases between. Germline assignment: CDR1 SQVTM and CDR2 ANQGSEA. This CDR3 region has 12 residues. Here the CDR3 reads CSVAVGDTEAFF. The CDR3 DNA reads TGCAGCGTTGCGGTAGGGGACACTGAAGCTTTCTTT.

The chain carries TRBV6-5 and TRBJ2-1, with D unclear. Germline CDR1 reads MNHEY; CDR2 reads SVGAGI. Deletions cut 0 bases from V and 5 bases from J, with 8 bases between. This CDR3 contains 14 residues. This CDR3 reads CASSYSGPNNEQFF. DNA for the CDR3: TGTGCCAGCAGTTACTCCGGACCAAACAATGAGCAGTTCTTC.

J is TRBJ2-2 and V is TRBV5-4; D perhaps matches TRBD1 (5 bases). The germline V and J ends were trimmed by 4 bases and 8 bases, with 18 bases remaining between them. The CDR3 runs to 15 residues. Germline V gene data show CDR1 as SGHNT and CDR2 as YYREEE (reference sequence). The CDR3 sequence: CASSEAQGVRGELFF. The CDR3 DNA is TGTGCCAGCAGCGAAGCGCAGGGCGTAAGAGGGGAGCTGTTTTTT. Full variable domain (rest looked up from reference TRBV5-4 and TRBJ2-2): ETGVTQSPTHLIKTRGQQVTLRCSSQSGHNTVSWYQQALGQGPQFIFQYYREEENGRGNFPPRFSGLQFPNYSSELNVNALELDDSALYLCASSEAQGVRGELFFGEGSRLTVL.

This chain connects TRBV6-1 to TRBJ1-5, with TRBD1 identical over 7 bases. V lost 6 bases to trimming and J lost 3 bases; unmatched junction nucleotides: 11. Germline assignment: CDR1 MNHNS and CDR2 SASEGT. There are 16 residues in the CDR3. As DNA, the CDR3 is TGTGCCAGCAGCCCAGAACTGACAGGGCCCAATCAGCCCCAGCATTTT. It is translated as CASSPELTGPNQPQHF.

V is TRBV28 and J is TRBJ2-5; D possibly corresponds to TRBD1 (6 bases). The ends were cut back, 8 bases at V and 0 bases at J, with 22 bases in the middle. CDR1 is MDHEN, CDR2 SYDVKM, per germline. The CDR3 has 17 amino acids. The CDR3: CASLGQNGRDNQETQYF. The CDR3 DNA reads TGTGCCAGCCTCGGGCAGAATGGCCGGGACAACCAAGAGACCCAGTACTTC.

This clonotype was picked up one time. This sequence joins TRBV27 and TRBJ1-1; D remains unclear. The V gene's germline CDR1 is MNHEY and CDR2 SMNVEV (reference sequence). There are 14 residues in the CDR3. Trimming left V 1 base short and J 4 bases short, with 10 bases between. The CDR3: CASSLWAGRTEAFF. The CDR3 DNA sequence: TGTGCCAGCAGTTTATGGGCAGGACGCACTGAAGCTTTCTTT.

V is TRBV29-1 and J is TRBJ1-2; tentative D call: TRBD1 (6 bases). Looked up from germline, CDR1 is SQVTM and CDR2 is ANQGSEA. The CDR3 runs 18 residues. V was shortened by 0 bases and J by 4 bases, with 24 bases between the two germline ends. The CDR3 loop reads CSVEEGLVGQGLSYGYTF. The CDR3 nucleotides read TGCAGCGTTGAAGAAGGGTTGGTGGGTCAGGGGCTTTCCTATGGCTACACCTTC.

The sample holds a few counts of this clonotype. V gene TRBV11-2 combines with J gene TRBJ2-5, with D unclear. CDR1 SGHAT and CDR2 FQNNGV come from the germline V gene. This CDR3 has 11 amino acids. V lost 3 bases and J 5 bases, leaving 4 bases between the germline ends. The CDR3 reads CASSFRETQYF. CDR3 DNA: TGTGCCAGCAGCTTTAGGGAGACCCAGTACTTC.

The chain employs TRBV12-3 or TRBV12-4 and TRBJ1-1; possibly TRBD1 for D (5 bases). This CDR3 region has 14 residues. Trimming left V 7 bases short and J 5 bases short, with 17 bases between. CDR3 sequence (DNA): TGTGCCAGCACCCGTGTTGGGGGGATGACTGAAGCTTTCTTT. Translating it yields CASTRVGGMTEAFF.

The rearrangement links TRBV11-2 to TRBJ2-7; a weak D match, TRBD1 (5 bases). The CDR3 covers 17 residues. V lost 5 bases, J lost 3 bases, and 23 bases lay in between. Germline loops: CDR1 SGHAT, CDR2 FQNNGV. CDR3 DNA: TGTGCCAGCAGCACTTACGTGATGCAGGGTCTAGGCTACGAGCAGTACTTC. Translation gives CASSTYVMQGLGYEQYF.

This chain joins TRBV6-5 and TRBJ1-5, with D hard to call. The CDR3 runs 13 residues. Trimming removed 2 bases at V and 5 bases at J, with 7 bases between. From germline, CDR1 is MNHEY and CDR2 SVGAGI. The CDR3 sequence: CASSYQAHQPQHF. The CDR3 nucleotides read TGTGCCAGCAGTTACCAGGCCCATCAGCCCCAGCATTTT.

The chain uses TRBV6-6 and TRBJ1-2, with TRBD1 identical over 7 bases. CDR1 is MNHNY, CDR2 SVGAGI, per germline (reference sequence). V gave up 6 bases and J gave up 7 bases; unmatched junction bases: 14. CDR3 length: 15 residues. CDR3 DNA sequence: TGTGCCAGCAGCGAAGAGCAGGGGGTGGTCAGTGGCTACACCTTC. Protein product: CASSEEQGVVSGYTF.

The chain links TRBV13 to TRBJ2-7; 9 bases align to TRBD1. The junction had 9 bases not matched to a gene; V was cut back by 0 bases and J by 3 bases. The germline CDR1 and CDR2 sequences are PRHDT and FYEKMQ (reference sequence). This CDR3 is 17 amino acids long. CDR3 sequence reads: CASSLGMLGTGIYEQYF. In DNA form, the CDR3 reads TGTGCCAGCAGCTTAGGTATGCTGGGGACAGGGATCTACGAGCAGTACTTC.

The V call is TRBV7-9, the J call TRBJ1-5, with D possibly TRBD1 on 5 matching bases. The CDR3 totals 14 residues. V shed 4 bases and J shed 5 bases, with 12 bases lying between them. Germline-derived CDR1 and CDR2 are SEHNR and FQNEAQ (reference sequence). The CDR3 loop reads CASSSMGGYQPQHF. In DNA form, the CDR3 reads TGTGCCAGCAGCTCAATGGGGGGATATCAGCCCCAGCATTTT.